This T cell receptor (beta chain) was observed in a study of cytomegalovirus exposure and HLA in healthy donors. The donors were part of the validation cohort, which consisted of 120 subjects and was separate from the first cohort of about 720 subjects. Study-level points and caveats: It was fewer than 200 TCR beta chains that were listed as cytomegalovirus-associated. Published work reported that the classifier diagnosed cytomegalovirus status with high specificity and sensitivity. According to a subsequent analysis, TCR clusters from the first cohort were inclined to appear together in the roughly 120 validation repertoires.

Trimming stripped 1 base from V and 4 bases from J, with 15 bases between. This CDR3 is built from 15 residues. Germline V gene data show CDR1 as SGHRS and CDR2 as YFSETQ. Assay: immunoSEQ multiplex PCR; the TCRdb copy retains only in-frame clones and omits some. The sample carries 150,000 to 200,000 clones, 91% recorded once. This clone was detected once. Its cognate antigen is unknown. This rearrangement joins TRBV5-1 to TRBJ2-7, with D perhaps matching TRBD2 (5 bases). Source material: PBMCs. The sequence derives from a woman between 18 and 29 years old in good health and CMV-seropositive. The CDR3 bases are TGCGCCAGCAGCTTGTATGGGGAGCCCCAGTACGAGCAGTACTTC. As protein: CASSLYGEPQYEQYF.